These 8 T cell receptor beta chains came from one sample sequenced in a study of blood T cells in healthy people across ages. For the second PCR, which ran for about 6 to 12 cycles, a sample-barcoded 5' primer and a J-beta primer mix were used. TCRdb redid the calling of the 5' RACE reads with MiXCR, one entry per CDR3 protein. Among hundreds of thousands of distinct CDR3 sequences listed, under 70% were seen once. Sequencing was performed on blood. These receptors came from a man in his 60s in good health.

This clonotype was counted once. This rearrangement joins TRBV7-2 to TRBJ1-6; D is uncertain. Germline V gene sequence: CDR1 SGHTA, CDR2 FQGNSA. The CDR3 has 16 amino acids. The V end lost 1 base, the J end lost 8 bases, and 15 bases lay between the germline ends. Here the CDR3 reads CASSLGWGTADSPLHF. The CDR3 DNA reads as TGTGCCAGCAGCTTAGGGTGGGGAACAGCCGATTCACCCCTCCACTTT.

The rearrangement uses TRBV28 and TRBJ1-6, with TRBD1 matching over 7 bases. The CDR3 contains 15 residues. Germline values: CDR1 MDHEN, CDR2 SYDVKM. Unmatched junction bases numbered 6, after V lost 6 bases and J lost 4 bases. This CDR3 reads CASRENRGYNSPLHF. Here the CDR3 DNA reads TGTGCCAGCAGGGAAAACAGGGGATATAATTCACCCCTCCACTTT.

This sequence joins TRBV20-1 and TRBJ1-1; D remains ambiguous. This CDR3 is built from 13 residues. The ends were cut back, 6 bases at V and 4 bases at J, with 15 bases in the middle. CDR1 and CDR2 from the germline V gene are DFQATT and SNEGSKA (reference sequence). The CDR3 nucleotides are TGCAGTGCCCCCGGGAGGGTAAGCACTGAAGCTTTCTTT. Its translation is CSAPGRVSTEAFF.

This clonotype was observed a few times. The chain recombines TRBV5-1 with TRBJ2-2, with 7 bases identical to TRBD2. The CDR3 extends over 14 amino acids. Germline V CDR1 and CDR2: SGHRS, YFSETQ. The V segment lost 3 bases and the J segment 5 bases; nucleotides outside the gene matches: 4. The DNA for the CDR3 is TGCGCCAGCAGCTGGACCGGGGGGACCGGGGAGCTGTTTTTT. It is translated as CASSWTGGTGELFF.

This clonotype was picked up many times. V is TRBV29-1 and J is TRBJ2-1; unclear D gene. V was cut by 0 bases and J by 8 bases, with 11 bases left in between. Germline V lookup: CDR1 SQVTM, CDR2 ANQGSEA. CDR3 length equals 13 residues. The CDR3 nucleotides are TGCAGCGTTGAAGAGGTCCCCCGGGATGAGCAGTTCTTC. The encoded protein is CSVEEVPRDEQFF.

This clonotype has a handful of counts. The rearrangement uses TRBV10-3 and TRBJ2-3, with TRBD1 matching over 10 bases. Trimming removed 4 bases from V and 3 bases from J; junction bases left unmatched: 10. The CDR3 has 17 residues. Germline V gene data show CDR1 as ENHRY and CDR2 as SYGVKD. The CDR3 spells CAISAQPGQGITDTQYF. The CDR3 DNA reads TGTGCCATCAGTGCCCAACCGGGACAGGGGATAACAGATACGCAGTATTTT.

V usage is TRBV2 and J usage is TRBJ2-7, with D unresolved. Trimming left V 2 bases short and J 3 bases short, with 11 bases between. CDR3 size: 14 residues. CDR1 SNHLY and CDR2 FYNNEI come from the germline V gene. CDR3 amino acids: CASSENEQSYEQYF. The CDR3 DNA reads as TGTGCCAGCAGTGAAAATGAACAGAGCTACGAGCAGTACTTC.

This chain links TRBV6-2 or TRBV6-3 with TRBJ2-4, with D perhaps TRBD1 (7 bases). Trimming removed 5 bases at V and 8 bases at J, with 22 bases between. CDR3 length: 16 residues. Looked up from germline, CDR1 is MNHEY and CDR2 is SVGEGT. The CDR3 bases are TGTGCCAGCAGTATCGGAGGGACAGCTAGCGTGTACATTCAGTACTTC. As protein: CASSIGGTASVYIQYF.